This T cell receptor beta chain was sequenced for a study of blood T cell repertoires in COVID-19. The wider study: Sample material is recorded as cDNA or gDNA derived from T cells, B-cell-depleted T cells, or PBMCs.

Germline CDR1 reads SNHLY; CDR2 reads FYNNEI. V gave up 10 bases and J gave up 4 bases, with 19 bases separating them. This CDR3 is built from 15 residues. Original handling: It was from reference gene primer amplification that nucleated cell counts were estimated. Assay used: immunoSEQ multiplex PCR; TCRdb lists only in-frame clones, some missing. V, J and clone size reflect that table, while D and trimming were determined from the DNA. This sample has about 210,000 clones, with approximately 82% found just once. The specimen was peripheral blood. This clonotype was sampled from a woman between 35 and 50 years old with acute or convalescent COVID-19. This chain links TRBV2 with TRBJ2-2, with a tentative D call TRBD2 (5 bases). The CDR3 spells CATRAVLGVTGELFF. CDR3 sequence (DNA): TGTGCCACCCGAGCGGTACTCGGAGTCACCGGGGAGCTGTTTTTT.